This entry is about one T cell receptor beta chain. Its antigen remains unidentified. This sample stems from a study of cytomegalovirus exposure and HLA in healthy donors. Study outcomes and limitations: Researchers reported from a later analysis that most CMV-associated TCR beta chains appeared HLA-restricted.

PCR was performed using 60 Vbeta and 13 Jbeta primers. The table came from immunoSEQ multiplex PCR; TCRdb's copy has only in-frame clones and leaves some out. The data contain 150,000 to 200,000 clones, about 62% of them seen just once; the ten biggest clones take up roughly 2.9%. Germline V gene data show CDR1 as LGHNA and CDR2 as YSLEER. The CDR3 extends over 16 amino acids. Trimming cost V 4 bases and J 1 base, with 17 bases left between them. The genes are TRBV4-3 and TRBJ2-7; maybe TRBD2 (5 bases). Sequenced input: PBMCs. This receptor was obtained from a man in his forties in good health and CMV-seronegative. CDR3: CASSPNAAGESYEQYF. For the CDR3, the DNA is TGCGCCAGCAGCCCCAACGCCGCGGGCGAATCCTACGAGCAGTACTTC.